This T cell receptor beta chain was found in a study of blood T cell repertoires in COVID-19. About the study: Acute and convalescent COVID-19 samples came from the United States, Italy and Spain.

Methods used by the authors: Amplification from reference gene primers served as the basis for estimated nucleated cell counts. Some clones are missing from TCRdb's copy, which holds only in-frame ones; the method was immunoSEQ multiplex PCR. V, J and clone size were drawn from that table, and D and trimming were deduced from the DNA. The profile covers fewer than 200,000 clones, with approximately 85% appearing a single time and 9.8% taken by the ten largest. V lost 5 bases and J lost 6, with 4 bases in between. The CDR3 totals 11 residues. CDR1 and CDR2 from the germline V gene are MNHNY and SVGAGI (reference sequence).

The sample consisted of peripheral blood. This TCR came from a woman aged 80 or over with acute or convalescent COVID-19. The V and J genes are TRBV6-6 and TRBJ1-4; D not resolved. The CDR3 sequence: CASSPDEKLFF. As DNA, the CDR3 is TGTGCCAGCAGTCCAGATGAAAAACTGTTTTTT.